This entry features one T cell receptor (beta chain) sequence. This clone was found a few times. Its antigen is not yet known. The record has no base qualities; no much larger clone is one base away. The cohort comprised fewer than 700 healthy bone marrow donors. Cohort members were all nominally healthy when sampled, although unrecorded immune exposures were likely present. The donor tested CMV seronegative, placing the donor among the 350 or so seronegative members of the cohort. A peripheral blood sample was provided by each donor, and peripheral blood mononuclear cells were used for TCR beta sequencing. The Qiagen DNeasy Blood Extraction Kit was used to extract genomic DNA from the blood cell samples. The library was built by means of the immunoSEQ multiplex PCR assay. The multiplex PCR relied on a mix of 60 forward primers for TCR Vbeta segments and 13 reverse primers for TCR Jbeta segments. A multiplex PCR assay on genomic DNA amplified the CDR3 region of rearranged TCR beta genes. The Illumina HiSeq System was used to sequence the amplified TCR beta libraries as 87-base-pair reads. The original pipeline was this. In a later analysis, tens of millions of unique TCR beta chains were counted across the 500 to 850 repertoires, and roughly 10 million of these chains were shared by at least two donors. Raw reads were error-corrected and collapsed into unique sequences with a nearest-neighbor algorithm that merged closely related sequences to remove PCR and sequencing errors. Alignment of CDR3 sequences to IMGT reference sequences was used to assign V, D and J gene segments. For a sequence to be retained, a match of at least six nucleotides was required to both a V gene segment and a J gene segment. Rearrangements were classified as productive when the CDR3 lacked stop codons and remained in frame with V and J, and all other rearrangements were classified as non-productive. Following IMGT convention, CDR3 was defined as the stretch from the second conserved V-encoded cysteine to the conserved J-encoded phenylalanine. The earlier analysis of fewer than 700 of the donors excluded sequences that lacked an unambiguous match to a single V gene segment. An earlier analysis of almost 600 of the donors classified V segments as functional when productive rearrangements were above 56.7% and as segregating when the standard deviation between donors was above 5%. A statistical classification framework was developed to diagnose cytomegalovirus status using the catalog of TCR beta chain sequences. In a later analysis, V and J genes were assigned by comparing TCR nucleotide sequences against IMGT/GENE-DB human TR gene sequences. The TCRdist pipeline was used in a later analysis to assign CDR3 sequences and most-parsimonious VDJ recombination scenarios. A later analysis defined each TCR beta chain by its CDR3 amino acid sequence plus V-gene family, and excluded reads lacking a unique V-gene family. In a later analysis, 450 to 600 highly shared, low-generation-probability nucleotide sequences were removed to address suspected cross-contamination and a sequencing artifact. In a later analysis, a clonal expansion index for each public chain was calculated from normalized within-repertoire ranks of inferred template counts. Generation probabilities in a later analysis came from a VDJ recombination model fitted to out-of-frame rearrangements, and those results were checked against IGoR. Hypergeometric tests were used in a later analysis to score TCR-TCR, TCR-HLA and TCR-CMV co-occurrence, with a repertoire-size bias correction applied to the TCR pairs. A later analysis estimated false discovery rates by permuting HLA or CMV assignments 20 times. In a later analysis, co-occurring TCRs were grouped with DBSCAN, and TCRdist sequence similarity was added when clustering was performed within HLA-allele-positive subsets. Repertoires with fewer than 30,000 or more than 120,000 public chains were left out of co-occurrence clustering, as were four to six repertoires with anomalous nucleotide sharing. Held by TCRdb, this immuneACCESS table contains in-frame sequences only and omits some clones. Under half of the omission traces to an unresolved V gene where checked; the cause of the rest is unknown. That table furnishes V, J and clone size, whereas the DNA furnished D and trimming. The sample profile shows some 130,000 clones; roughly 80% of them were found once. Of the sample, more than 0.85% is held by the ten largest clones.

Reading from cysteine to phenylalanine, the CDR3 counts 12 amino acids. Of all the DNA, just the CDR3 is kept, 36 bases in frame from base 1. The germline V gene encodes CDR1 SGHVS and CDR2 FQNEAQ. Unmatched junction bases come to 2, with V trimmed by 5 bases and J by 7 bases. The data are from a study of cytomegalovirus exposure and HLA in healthy donors (dated by TCRdb to about 2017). Describing the broader study: In an earlier analysis of under 750 of the donors, about 270 Gb of sequence data and just under 120 million unique TCR beta sequences from about 179 million T cells were reported. To predict cytomegalovirus infection status, the study combined high-throughput TCR immunosequencing, statistical association of individual TCRs with disease status, and machine learning. An earlier analysis of several hundred of the donors used high-throughput TCR beta sequencing to judge whether each TCR beta V gene segment behaved as functional or pseudogenic. Alongside the repertoire data, information on donor age, sex, ethnicity and CMV serostatus was compiled. Approximately 300 gigabases of sequencing data and around 85 million unique TCR sequences made up an early release that covered roughly 670 HLA-typed donors. A later genetic analysis took genome-wide SNP genotypes for 398 of the 666 donors and used that subset as a discovery cohort. The number of typed donors differed by locus: about 629-640 for A, B, C, DRB1 and DQB1; about 520 for DQA1; over 600 for DPA1; and approximately 450 for DPB1. Several DR-DQ haplotypes were handled as single units for association and clustering, since linkage in the cohort was strong. Every repertoire in the discovery cohort had been generated on one and the same sequencing platform. The study aimed to test whether signatures of past pathogen exposure could be identified by cataloging public T cell receptors. Among the roughly 370 genotyped donors, roughly 80% belonged to the genetic ancestry cluster associated with self-reported Caucasian donors. A later analysis re-analyzed previously published TCR beta repertoires from roughly 600 donors and added high-resolution HLA genotyping to study TCR occurrence patterns. Among 398 genotyped donors of the cohort, an average of approximately 250,000 unique TCR beta nucleotide sequences were sequenced per donor, roughly 18% of them non-productive. Rather than using new phenotypic data, the later analysis identified candidate immune exposures from TCR beta sequences and from how often those sequences occurred across donors. Besides the first cohort of approximately 710 subjects, a separate validation cohort made up of 90 to 150 different subjects was used. Both class I and class II loci were covered by HLA typing, at four-digit resolution. The T cell repertoires of under 750 subjects were profiled by immunosequencing and related to cytomegalovirus serostatus. Study-wide findings and limitations: Linkage disequilibrium might explain the correlated functional status among segregating V segments, but an unknown experimental factor could not be ruled out. Immune exposure information for the cohort was limited to CMV serostatus. Because HLA typing was unavailable for some donors at each locus, only the typed subset was used in association tests. When HLA alleles, especially DR and DQ, strongly co-occurred, TCR associations were difficult to assign to individual alleles. An earlier analysis of 587 of the donors showed that most TCR beta V segments appeared in productive rearrangements either about 87% or about 30% of the time, which broadly matched IMGT annotations. Because counts were too low, about 15 rarely observed V segments, including chromosome 9 orphons, were left out of the earlier analysis of some 640 of the donors. In vitro tests confirmed that a few of the cytomegalovirus-associated TCR beta chains recognize cytomegalovirus antigens. A later analysis reported that several top co-occurrence clusters appeared linked to parvovirus B19, influenza, CMV and Epstein-Barr virus. In a later genetic analysis, a missense DCLRE1C variant was associated with V-gene and J-gene trimming of TCR beta chains, and the association was replicated in an independent cohort. A later analysis found that TCR association rates varied across HLA loci, with DRB1 alleles showing the most associated TCRs and HLA-C alleles the fewest. While some public TCRs were present in many individuals, most TCR sequences turned up only very rarely across donors. The sequencing pipeline was judged likely to have produced a cluster of highly shared sequence variants as a technical artifact. The cohort was sequenced for TCR beta chains only, and without alpha or paired-chain data the features that could be detected were limited. According to a later genetic analysis, donors in an Asian-associated ancestry cluster had fewer N-insertions in productive TCRs than the approximately 690-donor mean. A further reported finding was that TCR beta sequences accurately predicted the HLA-A and HLA-B alleles for most subjects in the first cohort. A later analysis found that most CMV-associated TCR beta chains appeared HLA-restricted, with HLA associations seemingly driven largely by CMV exposure. In a later analysis, around 15,000 TCR beta sequences were associated with specific HLA alleles at a false discovery rate of 0.05. The study gave a list of about 170 TCR beta chains associated with cytomegalovirus. Sequencing depth was assumed to be roughly uniform across donors in the presence/absence analyses, though that assumption may not hold. In a later analysis, HLA-associated TCR beta chains showed more clonal expansion and lower generation probabilities than non-associated chains that were equally common. The classifier was reported to diagnose cytomegalovirus status with high specificity and sensitivity in both the original and validation cohorts. It was suggested by the authors that the approach could potentially be generalized to other disease states and immunological phenotypes. Because the 87-base-pair reads could not distinguish some IMGT-functional V segments, including TRBV6-2 and TRBV6-3, those segments were excluded.

This sequence uses TRBV7-8 and TRBJ1-1, with 9 junctional bases fitting TRBD1. The receptor's source is a man between 18 and 35 years old in good health and CMV-seronegative. Sequenced material: PBMCs. The nucleotide sequence reads as follows: TGTGCCAGCAGCGGGACAGGGATTGAAGCTTTCTTT. The resulting protein is CASSGTGIEAFF.